Shown below are 10 T cell receptor beta chains from a single sample sequenced in a study of human T cells and chemical hapten exposure. TCRdb re-derived calls from the RACE reads in MiXCR, one entry per CDR3 protein. The data show 300,000 to 450,000 distinct CDR3 sequences, with around 4.8% seen just once and around 2.3% held by the top ten. Time point defined: patch test 1, 2 weeks after DPC sensitization. The treatment denotes: therapeutic diphenylcyclopropenone sensitization with weekly scalp DPC. Source: whole blood, taken in connection with sensitization to the hapten diphenylcyclopropenone (DPC). Receptor source: a woman aged 50 to 60 with alopecia areata. Some clones in this sample may be carry-over from other donors' samples.

This clonotype occurred many times. The chain carries TRBV12-3 or TRBV12-4 and TRBJ2-1; 10 bases align to TRBD1. Trimming at V came to 6 bases and at J to 6 bases, leaving 8 bases not matched to a gene. The length of the CDR3 is 15 residues. The CDR3 is CASSPAGTGANEQFF. The CDR3 DNA is TGTGCCAGCAGCCCCGCCGGGACAGGGGCCAATGAGCAGTTCTTC.

This clonotype occurred many times. The gene calls are TRBV29-1 and TRBJ2-7, with 7 bases aligning to TRBD1. Germline values: CDR1 SQVTM, CDR2 ANQGSEA. The CDR3 is 12 amino acids. Trimming at V came to 2 bases and at J to 5 bases, leaving 3 bases not matched to a gene. The CDR3 is CSVETTGDEQYF. For the CDR3, the DNA is TGCAGCGTTGAAACCACAGGGGACGAGCAGTACTTC.

The sample holds many counts of this clonotype. The rearrangement links TRBV4-2 to TRBJ1-2, with no clear D. V was pared by 4 bases and J by 4 bases, with 13 bases between. Germline CDR1 LGHNA, CDR2 YNFKEQ. The CDR3 extends over 14 amino acids. CDR3 in DNA: TGTGCCAGCAGCCGCCTGGACGGAACCTATGGCTACACCTTC. As protein: CASSRLDGTYGYTF.

This clonotype appeared many times. The chain has TRBV12-3 or TRBV12-4 and TRBJ2-3; TRBD2 matches 8 bases. Trimming removed 5 bases from V and 0 bases from J; junction bases left unmatched: 4. The CDR3 has 15 amino acids. The CDR3: CASSSGGASTDTQYF. CDR3 nucleotide sequence: TGTGCCAGCAGTAGCGGGGGCGCAAGCACAGATACGCAGTATTTT.

This clonotype was found many times. V and J are TRBV12-3 or TRBV12-4 and TRBJ2-7; D is undetermined. Between the trimmed V and J ends, which lost 2 bases and 5 bases, there was a span of 13 bases. This CDR3 spans 14 amino acids. DNA of the CDR3: TGTGCCAGCAGTTTAAAGGGTATGAGCGACGAGCAGTACTTC. This gives the protein CASSLKGMSDEQYF.

The chain combines TRBV5-6 with TRBJ1-1; 9 nucleotides match TRBD1. Germline CDR1 reads SGHDT; CDR2 reads YYEEEE. CDR3 size: 15 residues. V lost 4 bases, J lost 6 bases, and 10 bases stayed unmatched. The CDR3, as DNA: TGTGCCAGCAGCCCCACAGGGGGCGGTGGTGCTGAAGCTTTCTTT. Its translation is CASSPTGGGGAEAFF.

This clonotype was counted a few times. The rearrangement uses TRBV28 and TRBJ2-2, with a weak D call TRBD1 (5 bases). Trimming took 11 bases from V and 6 from J, leaving 25 bases between them. Germline V gene sequence: CDR1 MDHEN, CDR2 SYDVKM. CDR3 length: 16 amino acids. CDR3 sequence reads: CAARVGGRGYSGELFF. In nucleotides, the CDR3 is TGTGCCGCTCGGGTGGGCGGAAGGGGTTACTCCGGGGAGCTGTTTTTT.

In its sample, this clonotype was seen many times. The gene calls are TRBV7-8 and TRBJ1-1; D gene uncertain. Germline-derived CDR1 and CDR2 are SGHVS and FQNEAQ. CDR3 length equals 13 residues. V dropped 5 bases and J dropped 9 bases, with 16 bases sitting between them. CDR3 nucleotides: TGTGCCAGCAGCCTATCCGGCATTGGGCAAGCTTTCTTT. This sequence encodes CASSLSGIGQAFF.

The gene calls are TRBV20-1 and TRBJ1-2; D is possibly TRBD1 (6 bases). The CDR3 spans 15 residues. From germline, CDR1 is DFQATT and CDR2 SNEGSKA (reference sequence). V was pared by 0 bases and J by 11 bases, with 22 bases between. The chain's CDR3 is CSARDSRQALGSYTF. The CDR3 DNA reads TGCAGTGCTAGAGATTCGAGACAGGCCCTCGGGTCGTACACCTTC.

There are many counts of this clonotype. The chain combines TRBV11-2 with TRBJ1-1, with D uncertain. Germline CDR1 SGHAT, CDR2 FQNNGV. The CDR3 spans 16 residues. The V end lost 0 bases, the J end lost 1 base, and 12 bases lay between the germline ends. The CDR3 region has the DNA TGTGCCAGCAGCTTAGATGGAGCTTCCTCGAACACTGAAGCTTTCTTT. This translates into CASSLDGASSNTEAFF.